The rows below give T cell receptor beta chains drawn from one sample of a study of a mutant IDH1 vaccine in newly diagnosed glioma. Sequencing used immunoSEQ multiplex PCR; TCRdb keeps in-frame clones, though not all of them. The repertoire consists of approximately 36,000 clones, with around 82% occurring once and the leading ten covering approximately 9.9%. The sequenced sample was PBMCs, obtained from a glioma patient treated with radiotherapy, temozolomide or both. All receptors come from a middle-aged man with glioma. Some clones in this sample may be carry-over from other donors' samples. Both conserved end residues are part of each CDR3. Fields, in order: V gene, CDR3 length, clone size, J gene, D gene, CDR3 DNA, CDR3 protein. The D gene is left open where the match is weak. For some rows the clone size is stated as once, few or many, or as a class when expanded; others skip it.

>TRBV12-5|14|.|TRBJ2-7|.
TGTGCTAGTGCGCCGGGGGACAGACCCTACGAGCAGTACTTC
CASAPGDRPYEQYF
>TRBV7-6|17|.|TRBJ2-3|TRBD2
TGTGCCAGCAGCCTGGGACTAGCGGGGGGGATCACAGATACGCAGTATTTT
CASSLGLAGGITDTQYF
>TRBV4-1|13|.|TRBJ1-6|.
TGCGCCAGCAGCCCTCCGGAGGGTTCACCCCTCCACTTT
CASSPPEGSPLHF
>TRBV7-6|16|.|TRBJ2-5|.
TGTGCCAGCAGCCCAGAAGCGGGTGGTCCAAGGCGGACCCAGTACTTC
CASSPEAGGPRRTQYF
>TRBV6-5|13|.|TRBJ1-1|.
TGTGCCAGCAAACGGGGGGTGAACACTGAAGCTTTCTTT
CASKRGVNTEAFF
>TRBV5-5|14|few|TRBJ1-6|.
TGTGCCAGAGCGGCCTGGGGGAATAATTCACCCCTCCACTTT
CARAAWGNNSPLHF
>TRBV7-8|13|.|TRBJ2-7|.
TGTGCCAGCAGCTTTGAGGAGCACGGGGAGCAGTACTTC
CASSFEEHGEQYF
>TRBV30|11|.|TRBJ1-2|.
TGTGCCTGGATCACCGAAGGAGGCTACACCTTC
CAWITEGGYTF
>TRBV7-8|14|.|TRBJ2-3|.
TGTGCCAGCTTCACCGGGGGGCCGCCAGATACGCAGTATTTT
CASFTGGPPDTQYF
>TRBV19|16|.|TRBJ2-3|TRBD1
TGTGCCAGTAGTGGAATAGGGACAGTAGATGATGGTACGCAGTATTTT
CASSGIGTVDDGTQYF
>TRBV7-9|14|.|TRBJ1-1|.
TGTGCCAGCAGCTTAGATATCGCGCACACTGAAGCTTTCTTT
CASSLDIAHTEAFF
>TRBV27|17|.|TRBJ2-7|TRBD2
TGTGCCAGCAGTTTATCGGGGACTAGCGGGGGATACTACGAGCAGTACTTC
CASSLSGTSGGYYEQYF
>TRBV27|16|.|TRBJ1-4|TRBD1
TGTGCCAGCAGTCGAAAACAGGGGGCAACTAATGAAAAACTGTTTTTT
CASSRKQGATNEKLFF
>TRBV2|13|.|TRBJ2-7|.
TGTGCCAGCAGGGCGGACGGCTCCTACGAGCAGTACTTC
CASRADGSYEQYF
>TRBV5-4|16|.|TRBJ2-3|TRBD2
TGTGCCAGCAGCGGAGCTAGCGGACCAAACACAGATACGCAGTATTTT
CASSGASGPNTDTQYF
>TRBV5-1|13|.|TRBJ2-1|.
TGCGCCAGCAGTGGGCGGGGGCACAATGAGCAGTTCTTC
CASSGRGHNEQFF
>TRBV7-9|16|.|TRBJ2-2|TRBD2
TGTGCCAGCAGTTTCCTAGCGGGCACAAGCACCGGGGAGCTGTTTTTT
CASSFLAGTSTGELFF
>TRBV5-4|15|once|TRBJ2-3|TRBD2
TGTGCCAGCAGCAAAGGGACTAGCGGCACAGATACGCAGTATTTT
CASSKGTSGTDTQYF